Reported below is one T cell receptor beta chain. These data come from a study of blood T cell repertoires in COVID-19. Study-level background: The United States, Italy and Spain were the sources of the acute and convalescent COVID-19 samples.

Per the germline V gene, CDR1 is SGHKS and CDR2 is YYEKEE (reference sequence). The CDR3 consists of 13 residues. Between the trimmed V and J ends, which lost 3 bases and 2 bases, there was a span of 8 bases. In the original workflow: Amplification from reference gene primers served as the basis for estimated nucleated cell counts. TCRdb's copy holds only in-frame clones and misses some; the assay was immunoSEQ multiplex PCR. D and trimming come from the DNA, and the V and J calls and clone size come from that table. The repertoire holds some 250,000 clones, with approximately 83% as singletons. V usage is TRBV5-5 and J usage is TRBJ1-1; a weak D match, TRBD1 (5 bases). The origin of this receptor is a man aged 50-59 years with active or convalescent COVID-19. The sequencing sample was made of peripheral blood. The CDR3 is CASSWGVNTEAFF. CDR3 bases: TGTGCCAGCAGCTGGGGGGTCAACACTGAAGCTTTCTTT.